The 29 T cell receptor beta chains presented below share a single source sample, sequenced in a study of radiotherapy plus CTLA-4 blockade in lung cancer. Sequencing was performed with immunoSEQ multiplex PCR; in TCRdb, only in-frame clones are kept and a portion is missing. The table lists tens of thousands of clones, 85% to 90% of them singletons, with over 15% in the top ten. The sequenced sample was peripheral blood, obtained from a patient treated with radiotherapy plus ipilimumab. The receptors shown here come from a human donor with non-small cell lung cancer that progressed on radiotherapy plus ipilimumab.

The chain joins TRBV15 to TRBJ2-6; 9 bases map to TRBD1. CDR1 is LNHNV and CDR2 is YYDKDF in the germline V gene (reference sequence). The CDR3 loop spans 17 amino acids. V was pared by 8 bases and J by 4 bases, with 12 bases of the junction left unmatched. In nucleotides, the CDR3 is TGTGCCACCGAGCAGGACAGGGGCGCGACGGGGGCCAACGTCCTGACTTTC. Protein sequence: CATEQDRGATGANVLTF.

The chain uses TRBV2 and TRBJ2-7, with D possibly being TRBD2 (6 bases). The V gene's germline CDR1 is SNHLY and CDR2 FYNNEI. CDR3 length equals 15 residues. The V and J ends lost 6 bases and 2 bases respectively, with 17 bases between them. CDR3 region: CASREGRGGAYEQYF. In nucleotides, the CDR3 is TGTGCCAGCAGAGAGGGGCGAGGCGGGGCCTACGAGCAGTACTTC. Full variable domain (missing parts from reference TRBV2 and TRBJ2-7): EPEVTQTPSHQVTQMGQEVILRCVPISNHLYFYWYRQILGQKVEFLVSFYNNEISEKSEIFDDQFSVERPDGSNFTLKIRSTKLEDSAMYFCASREGRGGAYEQYFGPGTRLTVT.

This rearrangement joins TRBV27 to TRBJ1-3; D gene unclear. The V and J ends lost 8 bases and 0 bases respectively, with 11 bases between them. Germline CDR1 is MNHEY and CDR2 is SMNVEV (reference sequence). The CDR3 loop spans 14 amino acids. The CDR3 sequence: CASARHGSGNTIYF. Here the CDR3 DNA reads TGTGCCAGCGCCAGACACGGCTCTGGAAACACCATATATTTT.

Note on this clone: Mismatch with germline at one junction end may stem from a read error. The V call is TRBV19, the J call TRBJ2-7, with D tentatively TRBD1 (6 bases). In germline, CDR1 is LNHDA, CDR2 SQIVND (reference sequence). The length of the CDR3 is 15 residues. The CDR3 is CASSIGGGRVLEQNF. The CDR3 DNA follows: TGTGCCAGTAGTATAGGAGGGGGTAGGGTCCTCGAGCAGAACTTC.

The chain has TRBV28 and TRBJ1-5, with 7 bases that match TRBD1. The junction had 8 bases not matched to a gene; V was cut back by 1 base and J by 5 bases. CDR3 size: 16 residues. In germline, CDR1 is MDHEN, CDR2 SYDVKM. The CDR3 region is CASSLSETGSDQPQHF. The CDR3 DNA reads TGTGCCAGCAGTTTATCCGAGACAGGGTCGGATCAGCCCCAGCATTTT.

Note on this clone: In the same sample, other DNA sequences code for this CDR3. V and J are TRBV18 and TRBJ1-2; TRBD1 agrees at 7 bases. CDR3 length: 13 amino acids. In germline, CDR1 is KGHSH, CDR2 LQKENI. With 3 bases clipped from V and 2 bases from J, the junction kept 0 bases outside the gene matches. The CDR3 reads CASSPDRNYGYTF. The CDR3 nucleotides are TGTGCCAGCTCACCGGACAGGAACTATGGCTACACCTTC.

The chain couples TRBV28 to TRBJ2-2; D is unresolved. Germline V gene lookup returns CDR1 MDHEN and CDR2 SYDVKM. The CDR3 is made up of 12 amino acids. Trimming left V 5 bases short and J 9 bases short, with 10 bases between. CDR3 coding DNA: TGTGCCAGCAGTCCCCCTCACCGGGAGCTGTTTTTT. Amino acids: CASSPPHRELFF.

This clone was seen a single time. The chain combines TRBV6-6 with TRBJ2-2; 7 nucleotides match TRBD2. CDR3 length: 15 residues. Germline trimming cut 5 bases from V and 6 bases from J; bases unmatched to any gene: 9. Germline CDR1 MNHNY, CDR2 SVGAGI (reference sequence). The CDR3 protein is CASSSGKGRPGELFF. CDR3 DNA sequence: TGTGCCAGCAGTAGCGGGAAGGGGCGTCCCGGGGAGCTGTTTTTT.

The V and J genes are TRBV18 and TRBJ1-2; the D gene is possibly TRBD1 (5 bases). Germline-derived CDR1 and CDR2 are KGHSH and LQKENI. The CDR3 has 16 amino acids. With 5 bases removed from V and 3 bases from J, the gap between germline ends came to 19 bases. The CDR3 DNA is TGTGCCAGCTCAACATCCGTCCTACGGGGGTACTATGGCTACACCTTC. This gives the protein CASSTSVLRGYYGYTF.

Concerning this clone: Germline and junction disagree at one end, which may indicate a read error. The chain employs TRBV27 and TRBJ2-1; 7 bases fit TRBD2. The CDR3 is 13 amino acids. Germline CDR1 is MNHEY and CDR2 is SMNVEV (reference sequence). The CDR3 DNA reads TGTGCCGTACTCACTAGCGATCACAATGGGCAGTTCTTC. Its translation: CAVLTSDHNGQFF.

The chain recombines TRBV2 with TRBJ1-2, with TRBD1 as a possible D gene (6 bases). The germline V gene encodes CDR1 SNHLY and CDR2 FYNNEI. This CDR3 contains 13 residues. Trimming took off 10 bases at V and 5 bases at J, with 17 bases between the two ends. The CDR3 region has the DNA TGTGCCACCCGGGAGGGGGTTGGGTATGGCTACACCTTC. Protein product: CATREGVGYGYTF.

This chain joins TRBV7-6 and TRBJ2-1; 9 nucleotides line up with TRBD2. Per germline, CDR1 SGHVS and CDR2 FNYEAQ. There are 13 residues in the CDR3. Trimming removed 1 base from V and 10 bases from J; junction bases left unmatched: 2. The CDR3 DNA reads TGTGCCAGCAGCTTAGTGCTAGCGGGGGAGCAGTTCTTC. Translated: CASSLVLAGEQFF. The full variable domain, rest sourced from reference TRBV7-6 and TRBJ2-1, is GAGVSQSPRYKVTKRGQDVALRCDPISGHVSLYWYRQALGQGPEFLTYFNYEAQQDKSGLPNDRFSAERPEGSISTLTIQRTEQRDSAMYRCASSLVLAGEQFFGPGTRLTVL.

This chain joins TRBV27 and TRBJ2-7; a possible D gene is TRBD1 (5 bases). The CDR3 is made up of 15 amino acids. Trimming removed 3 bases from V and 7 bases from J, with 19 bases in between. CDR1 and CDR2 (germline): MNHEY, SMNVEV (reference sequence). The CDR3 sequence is CASSLQGGFLWEQYF. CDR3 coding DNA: TGTGCCAGCAGTTTGCAGGGTGGGTTTCTGTGGGAGCAGTACTTC.

CDR3: CSVEVSAANEQFF. The CDR3 DNA follows: TGCAGCGTTGAGGTTAGTGCGGCCAATGAGCAGTTCTTC. The genes are TRBV29-1 and TRBJ2-1, with D unresolved. CDR3 length: 13 amino acids. Germline V gives CDR1 SQVTM, CDR2 ANQGSEA. Trimming cost V 3 bases and J 6 bases, with 12 bases left between them.

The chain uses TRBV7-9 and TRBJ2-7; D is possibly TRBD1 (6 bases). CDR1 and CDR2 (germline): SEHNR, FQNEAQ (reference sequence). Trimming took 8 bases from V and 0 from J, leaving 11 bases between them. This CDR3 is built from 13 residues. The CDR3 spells CASSRGNSYEQYF. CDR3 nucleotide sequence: TGTGCCAGCTCGAGGGGGAACTCCTACGAGCAGTACTTC.

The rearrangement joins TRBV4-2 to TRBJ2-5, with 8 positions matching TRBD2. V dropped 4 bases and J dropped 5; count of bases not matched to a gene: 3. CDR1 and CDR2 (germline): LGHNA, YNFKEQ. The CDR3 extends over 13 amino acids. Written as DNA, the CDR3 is TGTGCCAGCAGCCGGGGACTAGAGGAGACCCAGTACTTC. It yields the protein CASSRGLEETQYF.

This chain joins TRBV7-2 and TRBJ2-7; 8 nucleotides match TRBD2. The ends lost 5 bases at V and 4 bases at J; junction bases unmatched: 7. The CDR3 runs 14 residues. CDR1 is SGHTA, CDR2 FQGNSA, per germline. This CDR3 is CASSRGGGFYEQYF. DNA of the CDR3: TGTGCCAGCAGCCGGGGGGGAGGCTTTTACGAGCAGTACTTC.

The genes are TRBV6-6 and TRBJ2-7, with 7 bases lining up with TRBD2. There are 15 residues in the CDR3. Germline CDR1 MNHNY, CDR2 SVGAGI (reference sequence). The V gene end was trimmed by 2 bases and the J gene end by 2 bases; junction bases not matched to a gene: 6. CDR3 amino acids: CASSYASAGAYEQYF. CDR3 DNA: TGTGCCAGCAGTTACGCTTCGGCGGGGGCCTACGAGCAGTACTTC.

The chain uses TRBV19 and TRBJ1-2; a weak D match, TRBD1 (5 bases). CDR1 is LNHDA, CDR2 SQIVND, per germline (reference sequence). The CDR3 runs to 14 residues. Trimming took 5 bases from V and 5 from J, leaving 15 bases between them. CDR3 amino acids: CASSAPGPGYGYTF. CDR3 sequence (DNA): TGTGCCAGTAGTGCGCCGGGGCCCGGATATGGCTACACCTTC.

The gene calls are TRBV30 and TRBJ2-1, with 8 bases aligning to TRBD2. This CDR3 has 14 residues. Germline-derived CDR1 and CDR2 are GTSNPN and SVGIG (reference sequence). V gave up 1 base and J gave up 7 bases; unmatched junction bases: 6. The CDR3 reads CAWSGGGGRNEQFF. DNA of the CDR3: TGTGCCTGGAGTGGCGGCGGGGGGCGGAATGAGCAGTTCTTC.

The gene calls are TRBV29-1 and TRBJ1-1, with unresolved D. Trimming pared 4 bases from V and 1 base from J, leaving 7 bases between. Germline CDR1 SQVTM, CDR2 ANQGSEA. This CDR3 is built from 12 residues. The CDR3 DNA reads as TGCAGCGTTGTGCGAGGGAACACTGAAGCTTTCTTT. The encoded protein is CSVVRGNTEAFF.

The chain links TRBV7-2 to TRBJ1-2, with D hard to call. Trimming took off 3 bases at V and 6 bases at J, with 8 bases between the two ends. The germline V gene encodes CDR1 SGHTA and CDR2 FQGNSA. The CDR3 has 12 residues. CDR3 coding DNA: TGTGCCAGCAGCTTCGATTTGAATGGCTACACCTTC. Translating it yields CASSFDLNGYTF.

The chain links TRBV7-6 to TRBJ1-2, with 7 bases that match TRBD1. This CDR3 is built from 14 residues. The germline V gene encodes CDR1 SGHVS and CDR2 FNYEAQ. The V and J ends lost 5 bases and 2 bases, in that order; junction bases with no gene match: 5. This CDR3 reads CASSPQTGNYGYTF. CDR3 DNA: TGTGCCAGCAGCCCCCAGACAGGGAACTATGGCTACACCTTC.

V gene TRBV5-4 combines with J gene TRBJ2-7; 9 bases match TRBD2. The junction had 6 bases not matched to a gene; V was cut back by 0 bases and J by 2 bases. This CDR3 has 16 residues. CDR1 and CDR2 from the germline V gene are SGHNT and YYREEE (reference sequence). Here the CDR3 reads CASSLVSASGTYEQYF. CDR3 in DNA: TGTGCCAGCAGCTTGGTTTCGGCTAGCGGGACCTACGAGCAGTACTTC.

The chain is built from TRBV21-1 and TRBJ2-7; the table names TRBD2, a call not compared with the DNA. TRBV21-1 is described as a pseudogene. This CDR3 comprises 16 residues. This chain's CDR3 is CASSSRRETSSYEQYF. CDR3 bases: TGTGCCAGCAGCAGTCGGAGGGAAACGAGCTCCTACGAGCAGTACTTC.

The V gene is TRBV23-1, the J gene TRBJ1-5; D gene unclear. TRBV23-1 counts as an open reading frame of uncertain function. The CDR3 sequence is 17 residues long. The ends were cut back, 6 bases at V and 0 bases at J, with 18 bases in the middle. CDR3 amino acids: CASSFAGQNYSNQPQHF. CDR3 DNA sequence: TGCGCCAGCAGCTTCGCGGGCCAGAATTATAGCAATCAGCCCCAGCATTTT.

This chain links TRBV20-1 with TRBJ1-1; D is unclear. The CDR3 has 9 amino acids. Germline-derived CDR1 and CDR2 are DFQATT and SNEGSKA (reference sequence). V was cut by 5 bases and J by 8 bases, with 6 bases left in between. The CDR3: CSAQREAFF. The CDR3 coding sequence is TGCAGTGCTCAAAGAGAAGCTTTCTTT.

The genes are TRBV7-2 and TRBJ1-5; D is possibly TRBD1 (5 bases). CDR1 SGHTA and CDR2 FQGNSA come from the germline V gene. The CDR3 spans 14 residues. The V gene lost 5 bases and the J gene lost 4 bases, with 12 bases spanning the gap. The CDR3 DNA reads TGTGCCAGCAGCCCGGTGCAGGGTAATCAGCCCCAGCATTTT. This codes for CASSPVQGNQPQHF.

As DNA, the CDR3 is TGTGCCAGCAGGCGGAACTACGAGCAGTACTTC. Protein: CASRRNYEQYF. The chain couples TRBV6-5 to TRBJ2-7; no reliable D call. This CDR3 comprises 11 residues. Per germline, CDR1 MNHEY and CDR2 SVGAGI. Deletions cut 6 bases from V and 3 bases from J, with 6 bases between.